Included here is one TCR beta chain sequence, with context. Its antigen is undetermined. Sequencing was performed with immunoSEQ multiplex PCR; in TCRdb, only in-frame clones are kept and a portion is missing. The sample lists about 120,000 clones, less than 95% occurring once. This record comes from a study of graft-versus-host responses after intestinal transplantation. Study background: Anti-thymocyte globulin induction was given to all recipients, followed by tacrolimus and steroids for around three years. Study-level points and caveats: The authors found GvH clones in recipient marrow, some appearing first in ileum or blood.

This CDR3 is 15 amino acids long. Germline CDR1 reads KGHSH; CDR2 reads LQKENI. Trimming stripped 4 bases from V and 0 bases from J, with 7 bases between. Here the sequenced sample was unstimulated CD4+ T cells sorted from spleen or lymph node cells, taken before intestinal transplant. This chain links TRBV18 with TRBJ2-6; possibly TRBD1 for D (5 bases). The sequence was collected from a human donor who received an intestinal transplant. The CDR3 spells CASSRQFSGANVLTF. For the CDR3, the DNA is TGTGCCAGCTCACGACAGTTCTCTGGGGCCAACGTCCTGACTTTC.